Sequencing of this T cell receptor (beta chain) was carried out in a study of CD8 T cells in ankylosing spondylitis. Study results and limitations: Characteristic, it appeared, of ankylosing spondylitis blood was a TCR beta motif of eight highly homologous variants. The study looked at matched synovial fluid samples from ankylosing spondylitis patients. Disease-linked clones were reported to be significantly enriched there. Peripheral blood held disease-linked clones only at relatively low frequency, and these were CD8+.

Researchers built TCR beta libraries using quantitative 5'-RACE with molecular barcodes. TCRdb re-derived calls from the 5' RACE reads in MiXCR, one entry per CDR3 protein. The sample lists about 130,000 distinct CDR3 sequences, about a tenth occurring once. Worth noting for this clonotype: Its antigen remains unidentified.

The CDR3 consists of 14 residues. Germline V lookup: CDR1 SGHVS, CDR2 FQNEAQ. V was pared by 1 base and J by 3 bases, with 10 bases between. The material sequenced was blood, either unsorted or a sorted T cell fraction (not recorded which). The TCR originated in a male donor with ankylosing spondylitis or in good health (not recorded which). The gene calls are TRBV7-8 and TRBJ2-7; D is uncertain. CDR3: CASSLVVLNYEQYF. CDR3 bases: TGTGCCAGCAGCTTAGTGGTTTTGAACTACGAGCAGTACTTC.